These 24 T cell receptor beta chains originate from one sample sequenced in a study of cytomegalovirus exposure and HLA in healthy donors. The PCR employed 60 Vbeta primers together with 13 Jbeta primers. Assay: immunoSEQ multiplex PCR; the TCRdb copy retains only in-frame clones and omits some. The sample lists 150,000 or so clones; about 82% were seen once. Specimen: PBMCs. These receptors were obtained from a female donor in good health and CMV-seronegative.

This clone showed up just a few times. V and J are TRBV7-2 and TRBJ2-3; TRBD2 aligns across 15 bases. V lost 3 bases to trimming and J lost 7 bases; unmatched junction nucleotides: 8. Germline CDR1 reads SGHTA; CDR2 reads FQGNSA. This CDR3 comprises 17 residues. CDR3 nucleotide sequence: TGTGCCAGCAGCTTTCGGACTAGCGGGGGGGGCCTGAATACGCAGTATTTT. Its protein product is CASSFRTSGGGLNTQYF.

The chain is built from TRBV7-9 and TRBJ2-7, with TRBD2 matching 11 bases. The ends lost 6 bases at V and 3 bases at J; junction bases unmatched: 7. The CDR3 is made up of 15 amino acids. CDR1 is SEHNR, CDR2 FQNEAQ, per germline (reference sequence). CDR3 region: CASSPSGGHLYEQYF. DNA of the CDR3: TGTGCCAGCAGTCCTAGCGGGGGGCACCTCTACGAGCAGTACTTC.

The rearrangement joins TRBV6-5 to TRBJ1-5, with D unresolved. Germline CDR1 reads MNHEY; CDR2 reads SVGAGI. V was pared by 0 bases and J by 0 bases, with 6 bases between. The CDR3 loop spans 15 amino acids. The CDR3, as DNA: TGTGCCAGCAGTTACTCAGATAGTAGCAATCAGCCCCAGCATTTT. This codes for CASSYSDSSNQPQHF.

This chain joins TRBV11-3 and TRBJ2-7; D not certain. The CDR3 contains 15 residues. Per germline, CDR1 SGHNT and CDR2 YENEEA. Between the trimmed V and J ends, which lost 0 bases and 4 bases, there was a span of 13 bases. The CDR3 reads CASSLDGVSGYEQYF. The CDR3 DNA reads as TGTGCCAGCAGCTTAGATGGCGTTTCGGGTTACGAGCAGTACTTC.

V is TRBV9 and J is TRBJ1-3, with unresolved D. The CDR3 runs to 14 residues. Germline V gives CDR1 SGDLS, CDR2 YYNGEE. The V end lost 0 bases, the J end lost 3 bases, and 7 bases lay between the germline ends. The CDR3 sequence is CASSVAAGGNTIYF. The DNA of the CDR3 is TGTGCCAGCAGCGTAGCGGCAGGTGGAAACACCATATATTTT.

The genes are TRBV6-5 and TRBJ2-1; TRBD2 matches 7 bases. The CDR3 loop spans 13 amino acids. V shed 9 bases, J shed 4 bases, and the junction held 6 bases outside the gene matches. The germline V gene has CDR1 MNHEY and CDR2 SVGAGI. In nucleotides, the CDR3 is TGTGCCAGTCAGCGGGGCGATTACAATGAGCAGTTCTTC. Translated, it gives CASQRGDYNEQFF.

The chain joins TRBV19 to TRBJ1-1; 8 bases are a match to TRBD1. CDR1 and CDR2 (germline): LNHDA, SQIVND (reference sequence). The CDR3 runs to 14 residues. The ends lost 5 bases at V and 6 bases at J; junction bases unmatched: 8. The CDR3 nucleotides read TGTGCCAGTAGTCTCAGGGGGCTTCGGGCTGAAGCTTTCTTT. Translation gives CASSLRGLRAEAFF.

The rearrangement links TRBV10-2 to TRBJ1-1; D not resolved. The V gene's germline CDR1 is WSHSY and CDR2 SAAADI. Between the trimmed V and J ends, which lost 4 bases and 4 bases, there was a span of 7 bases. The CDR3 runs to 12 residues. CDR3 DNA: TGCGCCAGCAGTGCAGGATCCACTGAAGCTTTCTTT. Encoded protein: CASSAGSTEAFF.

CDR3 loop: CATRLNRGYNSPLHF. DNA for the CDR3: TGTGCCACTAGGCTAAACAGGGGATATAATTCACCCCTCCACTTT. The V and J genes are TRBV6-6 and TRBJ1-6; 7 bases are shared with TRBD1. CDR3 length equals 15 residues. V was pared by 10 bases and J by 4 bases, with 10 bases of the junction left unmatched. Germline CDR1 MNHNY, CDR2 SVGAGI (reference sequence).

V and J are TRBV28 and TRBJ2-3, with D perhaps matching TRBD2 (7 bases). The CDR3 runs 15 residues. The germline gives CDR1 MDHEN, CDR2 SYDVKM. V lost 2 bases and J lost 5, with 14 bases in between. The CDR3 is CASSLGGGRQDTQYF. In DNA form, the CDR3 reads TGTGCCAGCAGTTTAGGGGGCGGGAGACAAGATACGCAGTATTTT.

This clone was seen only a few times. The chain joins TRBV9 to TRBJ2-7; tentatively, D is TRBD1 (6 bases). CDR3 length: 14 residues. Germline values: CDR1 SGDLS, CDR2 YYNGEE. V lost 4 bases to trimming and J lost 2 bases, with 13 bases between them. CDR3 region: CASSPQGGAYEQYF. DNA for the CDR3: TGTGCCAGCAGCCCACAGGGTGGGGCCTACGAGCAGTACTTC.

The gene calls are TRBV7-9 and TRBJ2-5; TRBD2 agrees at 8 bases. Looked up from germline, CDR1 is SEHNR and CDR2 is FQNEAQ (reference sequence). V lost 2 bases and J lost 4; bases outside the gene matches: 9. The CDR3 covers 16 residues. The CDR3, as DNA: TGTGCCAGCAGCTTACTGGGCAGGGGACTAGGAGAGACCCAGTACTTC. It specifies CASSLLGRGLGETQYF.

V gene TRBV28 combines with J gene TRBJ1-5; a possible D gene is TRBD1 (6 bases). The CDR3 is 20 amino acids. Trimming left V 5 bases short and J 1 base short, with 27 bases between. The germline V gene has CDR1 MDHEN and CDR2 SYDVKM. The CDR3 is CASSVQQARRGAGSNQPQHF. The CDR3 nucleotides are TGTGCCAGCAGTGTTCAACAGGCTCGGCGGGGGGCAGGGAGCAATCAGCCCCAGCATTTT. Complete variable domain (other parts from reference TRBV28 and TRBJ1-5): DVKVTQSSRYLVKRTGEKVFLECVQDMDHENMFWYRQDPGLGLRLIYFSYDVKMKEKGDIPEGYSVSREKKERFSLILESASTNQTSMYLCASSVQQARRGAGSNQPQHFGDGTRLSIL.

The chain couples TRBV5-4 to TRBJ1-5; D perhaps matches TRBD1 (6 bases). The CDR3 spans 15 residues. With 4 bases removed from V and 5 bases from J, the gap between germline ends came to 16 bases. Germline CDR1 SGHNT, CDR2 YYREEE (reference sequence). CDR3 sequence (DNA): TGTGCCAGCAGCCAACGTGACAGGCCTGATCAGCCCCAGCATTTT. Residues: CASSQRDRPDQPQHF.

This clone appeared once. The genes are TRBV7-2 and TRBJ1-5; 8 bases match TRBD1. The CDR3 runs 15 residues. Germline V lookup: CDR1 SGHTA, CDR2 FQGNSA. Trimming cost V 4 bases and J 9 bases; bases outside gene matches: 11. The CDR3 here is CASSSHGQGMRPQHF. In DNA, the CDR3 is TGTGCCAGCAGCTCCCACGGACAGGGAATGCGGCCCCAGCATTTT.

The gene calls are TRBV5-4 and TRBJ1-2, with 9 nucleotides matching TRBD1. Trimming cost V 4 bases and J 5 bases; bases outside gene matches: 9. Germline V gene lookup returns CDR1 SGHNT and CDR2 YYREEE (reference sequence). This CDR3 has 15 amino acids. CDR3 coding DNA: TGTGCCAGCAGCCCGGCGGGACAGGGTAGTTATGGCTACACCTTC. Translation gives CASSPAGQGSYGYTF.

V gene TRBV12-5 combines with J gene TRBJ2-7; tentatively, D is TRBD1 (6 bases). This CDR3 is built from 11 residues. Deletions cut 6 bases from V and 4 bases from J, with 7 bases between. Germline CDR1 is LGHNT and CDR2 is FRNRAP. The CDR3 DNA is TGTGCTAGTGGCACAGGGTACGAGCAGTACTTC. It translates to CASGTGYEQYF.

The rearrangement joins TRBV28 to TRBJ2-7, with 8 bases lining up with TRBD2. The CDR3 has 15 residues. Germline-derived CDR1 and CDR2 are MDHEN and SYDVKM. V shed 5 bases, J shed 2 bases, and the junction held 8 bases outside the gene matches. The CDR3: CASSPYSGGTYEQYF. Written as DNA, the CDR3 is TGTGCCAGCAGTCCATATTCGGGGGGGACCTACGAGCAGTACTTC.

As for this clone: At one of its ends the junction is not consistent with the germline gene, which may arise from a read error. This chain connects TRBV5-1 to TRBJ2-4; D is possibly TRBD2 (6 bases). Per the germline V gene, CDR1 is SGHRS and CDR2 is YFSETQ. This CDR3 is built from 16 residues. The CDR3 coding sequence is TGCGCCAGCTCGTCAGGAGGGGCTGCGGCCAAAAGCATTCAGTACTTC. Residues: CASSSGGAAAKSIQYF.

The V call is TRBV7-9, the J call TRBJ2-7; 7 nucleotides match TRBD1. V lost 8 bases to trimming and J lost 2 bases; unmatched junction nucleotides: 9. Per germline, CDR1 SEHNR and CDR2 FQNEAQ (reference sequence). This CDR3 region has 14 residues. This CDR3 reads CASGPWDRTYEQYF. In DNA, the CDR3 is TGTGCCAGCGGCCCCTGGGACAGAACCTACGAGCAGTACTTC. The variable domain in full, completed from reference TRBV7-9 and TRBJ2-7, reads DTGVSQNPRHKITKRGQNVTFRCDPISEHNRLYWYRQTLGQGPEFLTYFQNEAQLEKSRLLSDRFSAERPKGSFSTLEIQRTEQGDSAMYLCASGPWDRTYEQYFGPGTRLTVT.

The rearrangement links TRBV18 to TRBJ1-1; 7 bases map to TRBD1. The CDR3 extends over 15 amino acids. CDR1 and CDR2 (germline): KGHSH, LQKENI. V dropped 3 bases and J dropped 2; count of bases not matched to a gene: 6. The CDR3 protein is CASSPSTGVNTEAFF. CDR3 coding DNA: TGTGCCAGCTCACCTTCTACAGGGGTCAACACTGAAGCTTTCTTT.

The chain has TRBV5-1 and TRBJ1-5; D is perhaps TRBD1 (5 bases). Trimming left V 4 bases short and J 3 bases short, with 14 bases between. Germline assignment: CDR1 SGHRS and CDR2 YFSETQ. The CDR3 is 15 residues long. The CDR3 nucleotides are TGCGCCAGCAGCCCGGGAACGGGGGTCAATCAGCCCCAGCATTTT. It is translated as CASSPGTGVNQPQHF.

The chain is built from TRBV6-1 and TRBJ2-1; tentatively, D is TRBD1 (6 bases). The CDR3 spans 12 residues. V dropped 9 bases and J dropped 9 bases, with 15 bases sitting between them. Germline V lookup: CDR1 MNHNS, CDR2 SASEGT. CDR3 nucleotide sequence: TGTGCCAGTGACAGGCTGCTGGGTGAGCAGTTCTTC. Translating it yields CASDRLLGEQFF.

V is TRBV5-8 and J is TRBJ2-3, with 13 bases lining up with TRBD2. This CDR3 has 18 residues. Germline values: CDR1 SGHTS, CDR2 YDEGEE. Trimming at V came to 1 base and at J to 2 bases, leaving 7 bases not matched to a gene. The chain's CDR3 is CASSLSGLAGVNTDTQYF. The DNA of the CDR3 is TGTGCCAGCAGCTTGTCTGGACTAGCGGGGGTAAACACAGATACGCAGTATTTT.